This TCR beta chain was captured in a study of blood T cell repertoires in COVID-19. Study-level background: In each case, the material was cDNA or gDNA derived from T cells, B-cell-depleted T cells, or PBMCs.

In the original workflow: Quantification of nucleated cells was approximated via reference gene primer amplification. Here immunoSEQ multiplex PCR was the method, and the copy in TCRdb shows in-frame clones only, minus some. D and trimming come from the DNA, and the V and J calls and clone size come from that table. The sample records 150,000 to 200,000 clones, approximately 86% being singletons. The CDR3 totals 15 residues. The V gene's germline CDR1 is SGDLS and CDR2 YYNGEE. Germline trimming cut 1 base from V and 7 bases from J; bases unmatched to any gene: 4. The chain is built from TRBV9 and TRBJ1-6; TRBD1 aligns across 8 bases. Sequenced sample: peripheral blood. The sequence came from a man aged 50-60 years with active or convalescent COVID-19. In DNA form, the CDR3 reads TGTGCCAGCAGCGTACAGGGGGCTACGAATTCACCCCTCCACTTT. Residues: CASSVQGATNSPLHF.